This T cell receptor beta chain came from a study of regulatory T cells in long-lasting Graves disease. The CDR3 has 13 amino acids. With 4 bases removed from V and 0 bases from J, the gap between germline ends came to 6 bases. The germline V gene has CDR1 LNHDA and CDR2 SQIVND (reference sequence). With iRepertoire HTBI primers and Arm-PCR of CDR3 regions, TCR beta libraries were built. Via MiXCR, TCRdb re-called the multiplex PCR reads, giving one row per CDR3 protein. The data hold around 480,000 distinct CDR3 sequences, with more than 15% observed a single time. This sample's time point: newly diagnosed GD, antithyroid drugs for less than 3 months. The authors made the TCR library using RNA they extracted from PBMCs. These data were likewise used in another study, on T cells in Graves' hyperthyroidism and ophthalmopathy.

This receptor was obtained from a woman aged 35-65 years with Graves disease. V is TRBV19 and J is TRBJ1-1, with D unclear. The specimen comprised peripheral blood mononuclear cells (PBMCs), sampled at new diagnosis, from a patient treated with antithyroid drugs. The CDR3 nucleotides read TGTGCCAGTAGTAACAGCATGAACACTGAAGCTTTCTTT. This translates into CASSNSMNTEAFF.